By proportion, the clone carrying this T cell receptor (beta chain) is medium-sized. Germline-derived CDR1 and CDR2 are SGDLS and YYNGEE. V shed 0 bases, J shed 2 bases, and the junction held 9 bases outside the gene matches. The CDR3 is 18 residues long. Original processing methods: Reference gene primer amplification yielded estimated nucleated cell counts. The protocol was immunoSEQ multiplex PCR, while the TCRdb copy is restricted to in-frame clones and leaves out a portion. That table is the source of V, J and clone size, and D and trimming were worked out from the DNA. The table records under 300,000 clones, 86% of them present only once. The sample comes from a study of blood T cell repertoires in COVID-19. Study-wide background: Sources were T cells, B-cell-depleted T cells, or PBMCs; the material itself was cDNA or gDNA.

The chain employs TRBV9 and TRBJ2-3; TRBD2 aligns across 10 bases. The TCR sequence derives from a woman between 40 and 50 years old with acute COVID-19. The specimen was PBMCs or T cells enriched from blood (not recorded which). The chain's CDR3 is CASSVAPSGSFLTDTQYF. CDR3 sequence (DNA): TGTGCCAGCAGCGTAGCTCCTAGCGGGAGTTTCCTCACAGATACGCAGTATTTT. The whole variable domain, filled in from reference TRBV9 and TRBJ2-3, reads DSGVTQTPKHLITATGQRVTLRCSPRSGDLSVYWYQQSLDQGLQFLIQYYNGEERAKGNILERFSAQQFPDLHSELNLSSLELGDSALYFCASSVAPSGSFLTDTQYFGPGTRLTVL.